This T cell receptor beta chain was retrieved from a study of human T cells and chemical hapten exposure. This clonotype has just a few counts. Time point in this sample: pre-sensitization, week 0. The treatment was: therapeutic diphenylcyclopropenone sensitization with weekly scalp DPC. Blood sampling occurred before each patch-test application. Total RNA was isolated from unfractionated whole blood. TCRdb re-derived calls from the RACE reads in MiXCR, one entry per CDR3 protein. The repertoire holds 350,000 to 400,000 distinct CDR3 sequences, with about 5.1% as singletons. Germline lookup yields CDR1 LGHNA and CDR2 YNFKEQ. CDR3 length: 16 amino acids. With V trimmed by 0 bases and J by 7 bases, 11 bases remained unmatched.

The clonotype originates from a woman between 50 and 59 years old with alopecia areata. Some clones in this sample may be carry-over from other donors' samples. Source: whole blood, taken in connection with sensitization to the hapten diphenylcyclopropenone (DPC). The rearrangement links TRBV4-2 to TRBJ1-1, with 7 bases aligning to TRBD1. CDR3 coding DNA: TGTGCCAGCAGCCAAGAACATTCCGGGACAGCCTATGAAGCTTTCTTT. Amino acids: CASSQEHSGTAYEAFF.